This is a list of T cell receptor beta chains from one sample in a study of T-cell reconstitution after alpha-beta-depleted transplantation in children. Via MiXCR, TCRdb re-called the PCR reads, giving one row per CDR3 protein. The sample shows fewer than 700,000 distinct CDR3 sequences, 10% to 15% of them seen only once. Sequencing was performed on PBMCs, mostly from graft donor cells, taken 360 days after TCRalphabeta/CD19-depleted stem cell transplant. The receptors stem from a male patient younger than 18 who had a stem cell transplant for acute myeloid leukemia, so the T cells may come from the graft donor. The CDR3 runs from the conserved cysteine through the conserved F or W. A D gene is named only where the DNA matches it firmly. Clone size is stated in some rows and not others, as once, few, many or a class when expanded.

D gene: TRBD2; J gene: TRBJ2-3; V gene: TRBV29-1; clone size: many; CDR3 DNA: TGCAGCGTTGAACGACTAGCGGGGTACACAGATACGCAGTATTTT; CDR3 protein: CSVERLAGYTDTQYF
D gene: TRBD2; J gene: TRBJ2-5; V gene: TRBV28; clone size: few; CDR3 DNA: TGTGCCAGCAGTTTAGGTGGGACTAGAGAAACCCAGTACTTC; CDR3 protein: CASSLGGTRETQYF
D gene: -; J gene: TRBJ2-7; V gene: TRBV7-9; clone size: many; CDR3 DNA: TGTGCCAGCAGCGACGCCTACGAGCAGTACTTC; CDR3 protein: CASSDAYEQYF
D gene: TRBD1; J gene: TRBJ2-7; V gene: TRBV5-1; clone size: many; CDR3 DNA: TGCGCCAGCAGCCCCTACCGGGACAGGTCACCCTACGAGCAGTACTTC; CDR3 protein: CASSPYRDRSPYEQYF
D gene: -; J gene: TRBJ2-7; V gene: TRBV7-2; clone size: few; CDR3 DNA: TGTGCCAGCAGCCTCCTTAGCGGCTACGAGCAGTACTTC; CDR3 protein: CASSLLSGYEQYF
D gene: TRBD2; J gene: TRBJ2-3; V gene: TRBV24-1; clone size: few; CDR3 DNA: TGTGCCACCACCATGCGAGGTAGCGGGAGCACAGATACGCAGTATTTT; CDR3 protein: CATTMRGSGSTDTQYF
D gene: TRBD1; J gene: TRBJ1-1; V gene: TRBV25-1; clone size: -; CDR3 DNA: TGTGCCAGCAGACTGGACAGGGTGAACACTGAAGCTTTCTTT; CDR3 protein: CASRLDRVNTEAFF
D gene: TRBD1; J gene: TRBJ1-3; V gene: TRBV28; clone size: -; CDR3 DNA: TGTGCCAGCACCCACTCGGGACTCAGGGGGCGCCCTGGAGGCGGAAACACCATATATTTT; CDR3 protein: CASTHSGLRGRPGGGNTIYF
D gene: TRBD2; J gene: TRBJ2-1; V gene: TRBV28; clone size: many; CDR3 DNA: TGTGCCAGCAGTTTCGGCCCTCTTAAGGAAGGCGGGAGGTCCTCCTACAATGAGCAGTTCTTC; CDR3 protein: CASSFGPLKEGGRSSYNEQFF
D gene: -; J gene: TRBJ2-7; V gene: TRBV6-2/TRBV6-3; clone size: few; CDR3 DNA: TGTGCCAGCAGAGGGGTCCTCAACGAGCAGTACTTC; CDR3 protein: CASRGVLNEQYF
D gene: -; J gene: TRBJ2-7; V gene: TRBV28; clone size: -; CDR3 DNA: TGTGCCAGCAGGACGGTGGGGGACCCTGACGAGCAGTACTTC; CDR3 protein: CASRTVGDPDEQYF
D gene: TRBD1; J gene: TRBJ2-7; V gene: TRBV12-3/TRBV12-4; clone size: many; CDR3 DNA: TGTGCCAGCAGTTTACGGGACAGCGCTTCAGTCGAGCAGTACTTC; CDR3 protein: CASSLRDSASVEQYF
D gene: TRBD2; J gene: TRBJ2-2; V gene: TRBV28; clone size: -; CDR3 DNA: TGTGCCAGCAGGGGGACTAGCGGGTTCGGGGAGCTGTTTTTT; CDR3 protein: CASRGTSGFGELFF
D gene: TRBD1; J gene: TRBJ1-2; V gene: TRBV5-1; clone size: few; CDR3 DNA: TGCGCCAGCAGCTACCCCGGACAGGGAGGGTATGGCTACACCTTC; CDR3 protein: CASSYPGQGGYGYTF
D gene: TRBD1; J gene: TRBJ2-4; V gene: TRBV7-6; clone size: few; CDR3 DNA: TGTGCCAGCAGGGCGGGGACAGGGGAAAACATTCAGTACTTC; CDR3 protein: CASRAGTGENIQYF
D gene: -; J gene: TRBJ2-2; V gene: TRBV6-4; clone size: many; CDR3 DNA: TGTGCCAGCAGTCGGGAAACGAACACCGGGGAGCTGTTTTTT; CDR3 protein: CASSRETNTGELFF
D gene: -; J gene: TRBJ2-2; V gene: TRBV30; clone size: many; CDR3 DNA: TGTGCCTGGACCCAATCCAGGACCGGGGAGCTGTTTTTT; CDR3 protein: CAWTQSRTGELFF
D gene: -; J gene: TRBJ1-5; V gene: TRBV3-1; clone size: few; CDR3 DNA: TGTGCCAGCAGCCCGTTGGTAGGGTCTCAGCCCCAGCATTTT; CDR3 protein: CASSPLVGSQPQHF
D gene: -; J gene: TRBJ1-1; V gene: TRBV28; clone size: -; CDR3 DNA: TGTGCCAGCAGTTTTAGACAGGTATTCGCTGAAGCTTTCTTT; CDR3 protein: CASSFRQVFAEAFF
D gene: TRBD2; J gene: TRBJ2-7; V gene: TRBV27; clone size: -; CDR3 DNA: TGTGCCAGCAGTTTGAGACCGGGACTAGCGGGCTTGGGGGTCTACGAGCAGTACTTC; CDR3 protein: CASSLRPGLAGLGVYEQYF
D gene: -; J gene: TRBJ1-4; V gene: TRBV7-9; clone size: few; CDR3 DNA: TGTGCCAGCAGCTCAGTAACAGGGCTGGATGAAAAACTGTTTTTT; CDR3 protein: CASSSVTGLDEKLFF
D gene: -; J gene: TRBJ2-1; V gene: TRBV28; clone size: few; CDR3 DNA: TGTGCCAGCAGCTCCCCCCCCGGGGACAATGAGCAGTTCTTC; CDR3 protein: CASSSPPGDNEQFF
D gene: -; J gene: TRBJ2-1; V gene: TRBV7-2; clone size: -; CDR3 DNA: TGTGCCAGCAGCTTCGGGACTCGTAATGAGCAGTTCTTC; CDR3 protein: CASSFGTRNEQFF
D gene: -; J gene: TRBJ2-7; V gene: TRBV5-1; clone size: few; CDR3 DNA: TGCGCCAGCACCTCCCAGCCTGGGTCCTACGAGCAGTACTTC; CDR3 protein: CASTSQPGSYEQYF
D gene: TRBD2; J gene: TRBJ2-2; V gene: TRBV23-1; clone size: -; CDR3 DNA: TGCGCCAGTCAACTAGCGGGAGGATGGTCCGGGGAGCTGTTTTTT; CDR3 protein: CASQLAGGWSGELFF
D gene: TRBD2; J gene: TRBJ2-3; V gene: TRBV20-1; clone size: -; CDR3 DNA: TGCAGTGCTAGACCCCCCGCGGCTAGCGGAGCCGGCGCAGATACGCAGTATTTT; CDR3 protein: CSARPPAASGAGADTQYF
D gene: -; J gene: TRBJ2-3; V gene: TRBV7-2; clone size: -; CDR3 DNA: TGTGCCAGCAGGTACCCCCCGACTAGTCGGTTCCCAGATACGCAGTATTTT; CDR3 protein: CASRYPPTSRFPDTQYF
D gene: -; J gene: TRBJ2-5; V gene: TRBV4-2; clone size: -; CDR3 DNA: TGTGCCAGCAGCCAAGAGAGGGCCGACCAAGAGACCCAGTACTTC; CDR3 protein: CASSQERADQETQYF
D gene: -; J gene: TRBJ2-1; V gene: TRBV7-2; clone size: -; CDR3 DNA: TGTGCCAGCAGCTTGGTGGTAGCTTTGAGCTCCTACAATGAGCAGTTCTTC; CDR3 protein: CASSLVVALSSYNEQFF
D gene: -; J gene: TRBJ2-7; V gene: TRBV5-5; clone size: -; CDR3 DNA: TGTGCCAGCAGCCTTGGAGGGCAAGTCCCCGAGCAGTACTTC; CDR3 protein: CASSLGGQVPEQYF
D gene: -; J gene: TRBJ2-1; V gene: TRBV11-2; clone size: -; CDR3 DNA: TGTGCCAGCAGCTTAGAGCGCAGGAATGAGCAGTTCTTC; CDR3 protein: CASSLERRNEQFF
D gene: -; J gene: TRBJ2-2; V gene: TRBV2; clone size: -; CDR3 DNA: TGTGCCAGCCTATCATGGACCGGGGAGCTGTTTTTT; CDR3 protein: CASLSWTGELFF
D gene: -; J gene: TRBJ1-5; V gene: TRBV12-3/TRBV12-4; clone size: -; CDR3 DNA: TGTGCCAGCAGCCAACAGAGGATTTATAGCAATCAGCCCCAGCATTTT; CDR3 protein: CASSQQRIYSNQPQHF
D gene: -; J gene: TRBJ2-7; V gene: TRBV29-1; clone size: few; CDR3 DNA: TGCAGCGTTGGGTTAGGAGGGTCGGCCTACGAGCAGTACTTC; CDR3 protein: CSVGLGGSAYEQYF
D gene: TRBD2; J gene: TRBJ2-1; V gene: TRBV6-2/TRBV6-3; clone size: many; CDR3 DNA: TGTGCCAGGACTAGCGGGAGTAATGAGCAGTTCTTC; CDR3 protein: CARTSGSNEQFF
D gene: -; J gene: TRBJ2-3; V gene: TRBV29-1; clone size: many; CDR3 DNA: TGCAGCGTCGATAGGGCGGGGTTCACAGATACGCAGTATTTT; CDR3 protein: CSVDRAGFTDTQYF
D gene: -; J gene: TRBJ2-5; V gene: TRBV9; clone size: -; CDR3 DNA: TGTGCCAGCAGCCCAGATAATGCCGAGACCCAGTACTTC; CDR3 protein: CASSPDNAETQYF
D gene: TRBD2; J gene: TRBJ2-1; V gene: TRBV7-8; clone size: -; CDR3 DNA: TGTGCCAGCAGCCTACTAGCGGGAGGGCCAAGCGATGAGCAGTTCTTC; CDR3 protein: CASSLLAGGPSDEQFF
D gene: TRBD2; J gene: TRBJ2-5; V gene: TRBV7-6; clone size: few; CDR3 DNA: TGTGCCAGCAGCTTAGAAGTGGGAGGGCGAGAGACCCAGTACTTC; CDR3 protein: CASSLEVGGRETQYF
D gene: TRBD2; J gene: TRBJ2-1; V gene: TRBV4-3; clone size: -; CDR3 DNA: TGCGCCAGCAGCCTTTTGGCGGGAGGGGGGGCTGAGCAGTTCTTC; CDR3 protein: CASSLLAGGGAEQFF